The 7 T cell receptor beta chains below all came from one sample that was sequenced in a study of blood T cell repertoires in COVID-19. Here immunoSEQ multiplex PCR was the method, and the copy in TCRdb shows in-frame clones only, minus some. The sample has about 250,000 clones, about four fifths seen once; the top ten hold 4% to 5.5%. Material: peripheral blood. Source of these receptors: a man in his fifties with active or convalescent COVID-19.

The CDR3 region has the DNA TGTGCCAGCAGTCCCTATTTACCGGGGAATGAAAAACTGTTTTTT. Translating it yields CASSPYLPGNEKLFF. This chain uses TRBV27 with TRBJ1-4; D call uncertain. Germline values: CDR1 MNHEY, CDR2 SMNVEV (reference sequence). The CDR3 runs 15 residues. The V and J ends lost 5 bases and 5 bases respectively, with 15 bases between them.

The rearrangement links TRBV4-2 to TRBJ1-2, with TRBD1 matching 8 bases. With V trimmed by 6 bases and J by 5 bases, 14 bases remained unmatched. Germline CDR1 LGHNA, CDR2 YNFKEQ. The CDR3 totals 16 residues. The chain's CDR3 is CASRRQTQGAGYGYTF. In DNA, the CDR3 is TGTGCCAGCAGGCGGCAGACTCAGGGGGCAGGGTATGGCTACACCTTC.

This CDR3 reads CASSLGTGNLGYTF. In DNA form, the CDR3 reads TGTGCCAGCTCACTGGGGACAGGGAATCTTGGCTACACCTTC. This sequence joins TRBV18 and TRBJ1-2, with 9 bases matching TRBD1. Germline-derived CDR1 and CDR2 are KGHSH and LQKENI. Trimming cost V 4 bases and J 7 bases; bases outside gene matches: 7. CDR3 length: 14 amino acids.

The chain links TRBV5-6 to TRBJ1-6; D is ambiguous. The CDR3 is made up of 14 amino acids. Germline loops: CDR1 SGHDT, CDR2 YYEEEE. With 2 bases removed from V and 4 bases from J, the gap between germline ends came to 7 bases. CDR3 region: CASSFREYNSPLHF. The CDR3 nucleotides are TGTGCCAGCAGCTTCCGGGAGTATAATTCACCCCTCCACTTT.

V and J are TRBV4-2 and TRBJ1-5; tentatively, D is TRBD1 (6 bases). Trimming took 0 bases from V and 6 from J, leaving 12 bases between them. This CDR3 has 15 amino acids. Looked up from germline, CDR1 is LGHNA and CDR2 is YNFKEQ. CDR3 amino acids: CASSQESRGSQPQHF. DNA for the CDR3: TGTGCCAGCAGCCAAGAGTCCAGGGGAAGTCAGCCCCAGCATTTT.

This rearrangement joins TRBV5-1 to TRBJ2-2, with TRBD2 as a possible D gene (5 bases). V was cut by 0 bases and J by 3 bases, with 9 bases left in between. The CDR3 totals 15 residues. Germline V gives CDR1 SGHRS, CDR2 YFSETQ. CDR3 protein: CASSLGGLDTGELFF. The CDR3 DNA sequence: TGCGCCAGCAGCTTGGGAGGGTTGGACACCGGGGAGCTGTTTTTT.

The rearrangement uses TRBV30 and TRBJ2-7; a weak D match, TRBD1 (6 bases). The CDR3 totals 14 residues. Germline CDR1 reads GTSNPN; CDR2 reads SVGIG (reference sequence). V was trimmed by 0 bases and J by 2 bases, leaving 11 bases between them. CDR3 amino acids: CAWSVGTGTYEQYF. The CDR3 DNA reads TGTGCCTGGAGTGTAGGTACAGGGACCTACGAGCAGTACTTC.